This paragraph covers one T cell receptor (beta chain) sequence. Germline lookup yields CDR1 SQVTM and CDR2 ANQGSEA. V was pared by 0 bases and J by 5 bases, with 7 bases between. This CDR3 has 12 amino acids. This sample is drawn from a study of blood T cell repertoires in COVID-19. Study-wide context: Samples taken during acute and convalescent COVID-19 were collected in the United States, Italy and Spain. In each case, the material was cDNA or gDNA derived from T cells, B-cell-depleted T cells, or PBMCs.

Source study methods: Nucleated cell number was recorded as an estimate derived from reference gene primer amplification. Using immunoSEQ multiplex PCR, the repertoire was profiled, and TCRdb retains in-frame clones only, with some absent. D and trimming come from the DNA, and the V and J calls and clone size come from that table. In the table there are over 250,000 clones, approximately 89% of which are singletons. Followed longitudinally, the Seattle patients had been enrolled during active infection. The rearrangement joins TRBV29-1 to TRBJ1-2; D is perhaps TRBD1 (5 bases). The sequence was collected from a young woman with COVID-19, enrolled during active disease. Material: peripheral blood. The CDR3 loop is CSVEDRTYGYTF. CDR3 nucleotide sequence: TGCAGCGTTGAAGATAGGACATATGGCTACACCTTC. Complete variable domain (other parts from reference TRBV29-1 and TRBJ1-2): SAVISQKPSRDICQRGTSLTIQCQVDSQVTMMFWYRQQPGQSLTLIATANQGSEATYESGFVIDKFPISRPNLTFSTLTVSNMSPEDSSIYLCSVEDRTYGYTFGSGTRLTVV.